A selection of T cell receptor beta chains follows, all from one sample in a study of blood T cell repertoires in COVID-19. TCRdb keeps only in-frame clones here, not all; method: immunoSEQ multiplex PCR. The table lists roughly 200,000 clones, approximately 89% of them singletons. The material sequenced was PBMCs or T cells enriched from blood (not recorded which). These receptor sequences come from a woman aged 35 to 49 with acute COVID-19. CDR3s include the opening cysteine and the closing phenylalanine or tryptophan. The order of the fields is D gene, J gene, clone size, V gene, CDR3 protein, CDR3 DNA. A D gene is named only where the DNA matches it firmly. Size tells how often a clone was seen (once, few, many) or the class of an expanded clone, and some rows leave it out.

d_call: NA; j_call: TRBJ1-1; clone_size: NA; v_call: TRBV5-5; cdr3_aa: CASSLQGNTEAFF; cdr3_nt: TGTGCCAGCAGCTTACAGGGAAACACTGAAGCTTTCTTT
d_call: NA; j_call: TRBJ1-2; clone_size: NA; v_call: TRBV6-5; cdr3_aa: CASSFLQGVDGYTF; cdr3_nt: TGTGCCAGCAGCTTCCTTCAGGGTGTGGATGGCTACACCTTC
d_call: TRBD2; j_call: TRBJ2-1; clone_size: NA; v_call: TRBV10-2; cdr3_aa: CASSESGSGGTSSYNEQFF; cdr3_nt: TGCGCCAGCAGTGAGTCGGGTAGCGGGGGGACCAGCTCCTACAATGAGCAGTTCTTC
d_call: NA; j_call: TRBJ1-4; clone_size: once; v_call: TRBV19; cdr3_aa: CASSIGQGGTTNEKLFF; cdr3_nt: TGTGCCAGTAGTATCGGGCAGGGTGGTACAACTAATGAAAAACTGTTTTTT
d_call: NA; j_call: TRBJ1-6; clone_size: NA; v_call: TRBV6-5; cdr3_aa: CAGGVGYNSPLHF; cdr3_nt: TGTGCGGGGGGTGTGGGTTACAATTCACCCCTCCACTTT
d_call: NA; j_call: TRBJ1-1; clone_size: NA; v_call: TRBV30; cdr3_aa: CAWSVPLSGTEAFF; cdr3_nt: TGTGCCTGGAGTGTCCCATTATCGGGCACTGAAGCTTTCTTT
d_call: TRBD1; j_call: TRBJ1-1; clone_size: once; v_call: TRBV14; cdr3_aa: CASSQTTGTEAFF; cdr3_nt: TGTGCCAGCAGCCAAACGACAGGGACTGAAGCTTTCTTT
d_call: TRBD1; j_call: TRBJ1-1; clone_size: NA; v_call: TRBV19; cdr3_aa: CASSILASGGMNTEAFF; cdr3_nt: TGTGCCAGTAGTATCCTCGCCTCAGGGGGGATGAACACTGAAGCTTTCTTT
d_call: NA; j_call: TRBJ1-1; clone_size: NA; v_call: TRBV5-1; cdr3_aa: CASSSLQGALNTEAFF; cdr3_nt: TGCGCCAGCAGCTCCTTACAGGGCGCCTTGAACACTGAAGCTTTCTTT
d_call: TRBD1; j_call: TRBJ2-2; clone_size: NA; v_call: TRBV7-3; cdr3_aa: CASSSTGGSGELFF; cdr3_nt: TGTGCCAGCAGCTCAACAGGGGGCTCCGGGGAGCTGTTTTTT
d_call: TRBD1; j_call: TRBJ2-5; clone_size: NA; v_call: TRBV5-1; cdr3_aa: CASSIGDRGLQETQYF; cdr3_nt: TGCGCCAGCAGCATAGGCGACAGGGGGTTGCAAGAGACCCAGTACTTC
d_call: TRBD1; j_call: TRBJ2-1; clone_size: NA; v_call: TRBV19; cdr3_aa: CASSMDRVVNEQFF; cdr3_nt: TGTGCCAGTAGTATGGACAGGGTCGTAAATGAGCAGTTCTTC
d_call: NA; j_call: TRBJ2-1; clone_size: NA; v_call: TRBV29-1; cdr3_aa: CSVTPRYSYNEQFF; cdr3_nt: TGCAGCGTCACCCCCAGATACTCCTACAATGAGCAGTTCTTC
d_call: TRBD2; j_call: TRBJ2-1; clone_size: NA; v_call: TRBV15; cdr3_aa: CATSRDLASGNHEQFF; cdr3_nt: TGTGCCACCAGCAGAGATTTAGCTAGCGGGAACCATGAGCAGTTCTTC
d_call: TRBD1; j_call: TRBJ1-5; clone_size: NA; v_call: TRBV24-1; cdr3_aa: CATSDRGGWQPQHF; cdr3_nt: TGTGCCACCAGTGATAGAGGGGGCTGGCAGCCCCAGCATTTT
d_call: TRBD1; j_call: TRBJ2-3; clone_size: NA; v_call: TRBV27; cdr3_aa: CASSFSGTGITDTQYF; cdr3_nt: TGTGCCAGCAGTTTTTCCGGGACAGGGATAACAGATACGCAGTATTTT
d_call: NA; j_call: TRBJ2-2; clone_size: NA; v_call: TRBV28; cdr3_aa: CASSFGGGGTGELFF; cdr3_nt: TGTGCCAGCAGTTTCGGGGGAGGGGGCACCGGGGAGCTGTTTTTT
d_call: NA; j_call: TRBJ1-3; clone_size: NA; v_call: TRBV3-1/TRBV3-2; cdr3_aa: CASSQRHLSLSGNTIYF; cdr3_nt: TGTGCCAGCAGCCAGCGACATCTGAGCCTCTCTGGAAACACCATATATTTT
d_call: NA; j_call: TRBJ2-2; clone_size: NA; v_call: TRBV7-9; cdr3_aa: CASSARGHANTGELFF; cdr3_nt: TGTGCCAGCAGCGCAAGGGGCCACGCGAACACCGGGGAGCTGTTTTTT
d_call: TRBD1; j_call: TRBJ1-4; clone_size: NA; v_call: TRBV5-4; cdr3_aa: CASSLGGTGGASNEKLFF; cdr3_nt: TGTGCCAGCAGCTTAGGCGGGACAGGGGGCGCTTCTAATGAAAAACTGTTTTTT
d_call: NA; j_call: TRBJ2-2; clone_size: NA; v_call: TRBV27; cdr3_aa: CASSLTANTGELFF; cdr3_nt: TGTGCCAGCAGTTTAACGGCGAACACCGGGGAGCTGTTTTTT
d_call: NA; j_call: TRBJ2-2; clone_size: NA; v_call: TRBV27; cdr3_aa: CASRTTGTYKLFF; cdr3_nt: TGTGCCAGCAGAACCACAGGGACCTACAAGCTGTTTTTT